The 24 T cell receptor beta chains below were found in one sample sequenced in a study of T cells after posttransplantation cyclophosphamide. Methotrexate plus calcineurin inhibitor accompanied controls' myeloablative marrow transplants; sampling was 1 year later. Measured with immunoSEQ multiplex PCR; TCRdb has only the in-frame clones, and not every one. There are approximately 5,000 clones in the sample; about 80% occur only once, and 24% lies in the top ten. The sequences come from PBMCs, collected after an allogeneic stem cell transplant with a calcineurin inhibitor and methotrexate. The origin of the receptors is a male patient aged 40 to 55 who received an allogeneic stem cell transplant from an unrelated donor, was CMV-positive, and had chronic GVHD only. Some of the T cells may derive from the graft donor.

This chain joins TRBV6-4 and TRBJ2-1; 8 positions agree with TRBD1. Germline V lookup: CDR1 MRHNA, CDR2 SNTAGT. The CDR3 loop spans 14 amino acids. The J segment lost 3 bases and the V segment lost 6 bases, leaving 4 bases of the junction unmatched. CDR3 nucleotides: TGTGCCAGCAGAGCCGGGACAGGCTACAATGAGCAGTTCTTC. Its translation: CASRAGTGYNEQFF.

The V gene is TRBV10-3, the J gene TRBJ2-1; D not certain. From germline, CDR1 is ENHRY and CDR2 SYGVKD. The CDR3 sequence is 15 residues long. V was trimmed by 0 bases and J by 4 bases, leaving 10 bases between them. CDR3 protein: CAISESSAYYNEQFF. DNA of the CDR3: TGTGCCATCAGTGAGTCATCCGCCTATTACAATGAGCAGTTCTTC.

This chain connects TRBV6-5 to TRBJ1-4; TRBD1 matches at 10 bases. Losses at the gene ends were 8 bases for V and 4 bases for J; bases not matched to a gene: 4. The germline V gene encodes CDR1 MNHEY and CDR2 SVGAGI. The CDR3 spans 14 residues. CDR3 amino acids: CASQDRGLNEKLFF. The CDR3 nucleotides are TGTGCCAGCCAAGACAGGGGGCTTAATGAAAAACTGTTTTTT.

This clone was counted once. The chain is built from TRBV15 and TRBJ1-1; D is unresolved. The V gene lost 0 bases and the J gene lost 5 bases, with 16 bases spanning the gap. This CDR3 comprises 16 residues. The V gene's germline CDR1 is LNHNV and CDR2 YYDKDF (reference sequence). CDR3 residues: CATSRDPGLQRTEAFF. The CDR3 DNA reads TGTGCCACCAGCAGAGATCCAGGCCTGCAGAGAACTGAAGCTTTCTTT.

The gene calls are TRBV10-3 and TRBJ2-7; no definite D call. CDR3 length equals 12 residues. Per germline, CDR1 ENHRY and CDR2 SYGVKD. Trimming stripped 0 bases from V and 4 bases from J, with 4 bases between. CDR3 sequence: CAISESPYEQYF. CDR3 DNA: TGTGCCATCAGTGAGTCCCCATACGAGCAGTACTTC.

V is TRBV6-5 and J is TRBJ2-1; TRBD2 matches 14 bases. Germline-derived CDR1 and CDR2 are MNHEY and SVGAGI. Trimming cost V 0 bases and J 6 bases; bases outside gene matches: 1. The CDR3 covers 16 residues. The CDR3 loop reads CASSYSGTSGSNEQFF. In DNA, the CDR3 is TGTGCCAGCAGTTACTCCGGGACTAGCGGGAGCAATGAGCAGTTCTTC.

The chain combines TRBV18 with TRBJ2-3; 12 nucleotides agree with TRBD2. The CDR3 sequence is 17 residues long. The V gene's germline CDR1 is KGHSH and CDR2 LQKENI. J gave up 3 bases and V 3 bases, and 7 bases lay outside the gene matches. The CDR3 sequence is CASSPTSGRIVTDTQYF. As DNA, the CDR3 is TGTGCCAGCTCACCGACTAGCGGGAGAATCGTGACAGATACGCAGTATTTT.

This chain joins TRBV6-5 and TRBJ1-3, with TRBD1 matching 8 bases. The CDR3 runs to 14 residues. Germline V CDR1 and CDR2: MNHEY, SVGAGI. After removal of 3 bases from V and 3 bases from J, the junction contained 1 base not matched to a gene. The CDR3 region is CASSYTGGGNTIYF. DNA of the CDR3: TGTGCCAGCAGTTATACAGGGGGTGGAAACACCATATATTTT.

V and J are TRBV5-1 and TRBJ2-2; 9 bases fit TRBD1. Germline lookup yields CDR1 SGHRS and CDR2 YFSETQ. The CDR3 sequence is 15 residues long. V was pared by 3 bases and J by 4 bases, with 4 bases of the junction left unmatched. The CDR3 loop is CASSWGQGGTGELFF. DNA of the CDR3: TGCGCCAGCAGCTGGGGACAGGGAGGCACCGGGGAGCTGTTTTTT.

This clone was picked up a small number of times. The rearrangement uses TRBV19 and TRBJ1-2; 7 bases match TRBD1. Germline lookup yields CDR1 LNHDA and CDR2 SQIVND (reference sequence). This CDR3 is built from 14 residues. V trimming: 6 bases; J trimming: 4 bases; junction bases outside the gene matches: 8. CDR3 in amino acids: CASRTVGGGYGYTF. The CDR3 DNA reads TGTGCCAGTAGGACTGTAGGGGGCGGCTATGGCTACACCTTC.

The chain links TRBV5-1 to TRBJ1-1, with 8 nucleotides matching TRBD1. From germline, CDR1 is SGHRS and CDR2 YFSETQ. After removal of 2 bases from V and 0 bases from J, the junction contained 9 bases not matched to a gene. The CDR3 covers 17 residues. The CDR3, as DNA: TGCGCCAGCAGCTTCGGTATGGCAGGGGGCTTGAACACTGAAGCTTTCTTT. This codes for CASSFGMAGGLNTEAFF.

The CDR3 loop is CSVSPGADGNTIYF. The CDR3 region has the DNA TGCAGCGTCTCACCTGGGGCGGACGGAAACACCATATATTTT. This sequence joins TRBV29-1 and TRBJ1-3; perhaps TRBD1 as D (5 bases). Germline-derived CDR1 and CDR2 are SQVTM and ANQGSEA. This CDR3 has 14 residues. The V and J ends lost 6 bases and 4 bases respectively, with 16 bases between them.

The gene calls are TRBV9 and TRBJ2-2; 9 bases are a match to TRBD1. V trimming: 6 bases; J trimming: 4 bases; junction bases outside the gene matches: 7. Germline V lookup: CDR1 SGDLS, CDR2 YYNGEE. The CDR3 contains 15 residues. The CDR3 DNA sequence: TGTGCCAGCACCGCCGGGACAGGGTCCACCGGGGAGCTGTTTTTT. Translation: CASTAGTGSTGELFF.

This clone was seen a handful of times. The chain uses TRBV4-2 and TRBJ2-7, with TRBD1 identical over 9 bases. This CDR3 is built from 15 residues. Germline lookup yields CDR1 LGHNA and CDR2 YNFKEQ. V gave up 4 bases and J gave up 1 base; unmatched junction bases: 5. The DNA for the CDR3 is TGTGCCAGCAGCCTCCCGGGACAGGGATCCTACGAGCAGTACTTC. The encoded protein is CASSLPGQGSYEQYF.

The gene calls are TRBV7-2 and TRBJ1-2; 8 positions match TRBD1. Germline V gives CDR1 SGHTA, CDR2 FQGNSA. The CDR3 totals 15 residues. V lost 4 bases to trimming and J lost 5 bases; unmatched junction nucleotides: 9. The CDR3 DNA follows: TGTGCCAGCAGCTCTTCAGGGACAGGCCTATATGGCTACACCTTC. Residues: CASSSSGTGLYGYTF.

This clone was seen only a few times. V gene TRBV28 combines with J gene TRBJ1-5, with D perhaps TRBD1 (6 bases). The CDR3 extends over 14 amino acids. V was pared by 5 bases and J by 7 bases, with 15 bases between. Germline V lookup: CDR1 MDHEN, CDR2 SYDVKM. CDR3: CASSPPSRGQPQHF. The CDR3 DNA sequence: TGTGCCAGCAGTCCTCCTTCCAGGGGACAGCCCCAGCATTTT.

This rearrangement joins TRBV23-1 to TRBJ1-4, with 8 bases lining up with TRBD1. TRBV23-1 is treated as an ORF (open reading frame) with a function not yet certain. The CDR3 runs 12 residues. The CDR3 DNA reads TGCACTTCAGGGGGCATATGGGAAAAACTGTTTTTT. Translation gives CTSGGIWEKLFF.

V gene TRBV30 combines with J gene TRBJ2-1; TRBD1 is a possible D gene (6 bases). Germline lookup yields CDR1 GTSNPN and CDR2 SVGIG (reference sequence). This CDR3 spans 13 amino acids. Trimming pared 7 bases from V and 6 bases from J, leaving 16 bases between. The CDR3 sequence is CAYRAQGFNEQFF. CDR3 coding DNA: TGTGCCTACCGGGCCCAGGGGTTCAATGAGCAGTTCTTC. Using reference TRBV30 and TRBJ2-1 for the parts outside the CDR3, the full variable domain is SQTIHQWPATLVQPVGSPLSLECTVEGTSNPNLYWYRQAAGRGLQLLFYSVGIGQISSEVPQNLSASRPQDRQFILSSKKLLLSDSGFYLCAYRAQGFNEQFFGPGTRLTVL.

The genes are TRBV10-3 and TRBJ2-7; 10 bases agree with TRBD1. Per germline, CDR1 ENHRY and CDR2 SYGVKD. The junction had 7 bases not matched to a gene; V was cut back by 6 bases and J by 5 bases. The CDR3 is 14 amino acids. As DNA, the CDR3 is TGTGCCATCAGGGGACAGGGGACCAACCACGAGCAGTACTTC. Protein product: CAIRGQGTNHEQYF.

This chain joins TRBV6-5 and TRBJ2-1; possible D gene TRBD2, 6 bases. This CDR3 comprises 13 residues. The V end lost 8 bases, the J end lost 6 bases, and 14 bases lay between the germline ends. The germline V gene encodes CDR1 MNHEY and CDR2 SVGAGI. The CDR3, as DNA: TGTGCCAGCGAAGACGGGAGTAGCAATGAGCAGTTCTTC. This gives the protein CASEDGSSNEQFF.

This chain links TRBV2 with TRBJ2-7; TRBD1 aligns across 7 bases. The V gene end was trimmed by 7 bases and the J gene end by 3 bases; junction bases not matched to a gene: 6. Germline lookup yields CDR1 SNHLY and CDR2 FYNNEI. The CDR3 extends over 13 amino acids. The CDR3 DNA sequence: TGTGCCAGCACGAGACAGGGCTTCTACGAGCAGTACTTC. Amino acid sequence: CASTRQGFYEQYF. Complete variable domain (other parts from reference TRBV2 and TRBJ2-7): EPEVTQTPSHQVTQMGQEVILRCVPISNHLYFYWYRQILGQKVEFLVSFYNNEISEKSEIFDDQFSVERPDGSNFTLKIRSTKLEDSAMYFCASTRQGFYEQYFGPGTRLTVT.

This chain uses TRBV5-6 with TRBJ2-1; 9 positions match TRBD1. The CDR3 spans 16 residues. Germline V gene data show CDR1 as SGHDT and CDR2 as YYEEEE. V lost 4 bases, J lost 6 bases, and 11 bases stayed unmatched. In nucleotides, the CDR3 is TGTGCCAGCAGCGGTACCGGGACAGGGCTATTCAATGAGCAGTTCTTC. Amino acid sequence: CASSGTGTGLFNEQFF. The full variable domain, its missing parts supplied by reference TRBV5-6 and TRBJ2-1, is DAGVTQSPTHLIKTRGQQVTLRCSPKSGHDTVSWYQQALGQGPQFIFQYYEEEERQRGNFPDRFSGHQFPNYSSELNVNALLLGDSALYLCASSGTGTGLFNEQFFGPGTRLTVL.

The chain is built from TRBV2 and TRBJ2-5, with D tentatively TRBD2 (6 bases). Between the trimmed V and J ends, which lost 1 base and 4 bases, there was a span of 13 bases. From germline, CDR1 is SNHLY and CDR2 FYNNEI. This CDR3 has 15 amino acids. The CDR3 nucleotides are TGTGCCAGCAGTGAAGAGACTAGGGGCGCAGAGACCCAGTACTTC. Its protein is CASSEETRGAETQYF. Looking up the rest from reference TRBV2 and TRBJ2-5 gives the full variable domain: EPEVTQTPSHQVTQMGQEVILRCVPISNHLYFYWYRQILGQKVEFLVSFYNNEISEKSEIFDDQFSVERPDGSNFTLKIRSTKLEDSAMYFCASSEETRGAETQYFGPGTRLLVL.

V usage is TRBV5-1 and J usage is TRBJ1-4, with TRBD1 identical over 10 bases. V dropped 5 bases and J dropped 6; count of bases not matched to a gene: 4. The CDR3 runs 14 residues. Germline CDR1 and CDR2: SGHRS and YFSETQ. CDR3: CASSRGQGDEKLFF. The CDR3 nucleotides are TGCGCCAGCAGTCGTGGACAGGGGGATGAAAAACTGTTTTTT.